This entry features one T cell receptor (beta chain) sequence. The target antigen is unknown. The sample originates from a study of radiation and T cells in renal cell carcinoma. Points from the study as a whole: Top tumor clonotypes rose in blood 2 weeks post-radiation, then contracted. Without pretreatment biopsies, baseline tumor clonotype presence was undetermined.

Libraries were prepared by immunoSEQ multiplex PCR; TCRdb keeps only in-frame clonotypes and omits some of them. The repertoire consists of under 35,000 clones, with about 85% occurring once and the leading ten covering roughly a third. Time point denoted: blood 4 weeks post-SBRT, at nephrectomy. Treatment defined: 15 Gy SBRT to primary tumor, nephrectomy 4 weeks later. Nephrectomy followed 15 Gy stereotactic body radiation by 4 weeks. Radiation-treated patients gave blood at baseline, week 2 and week 4. V was cut by 1 base and J by 1 base, with 13 bases left in between. The germline CDR1 and CDR2 sequences are SGHNT and YYREEE (reference sequence). The CDR3 extends over 16 amino acids.

The specimen was blood, collected from a patient whose treatment included radiotherapy and nephrectomy. This chain links TRBV5-4 with TRBJ2-3, with D possibly being TRBD2 (7 bases). The sequence derives from a man aged 55 to 70 with renal cell carcinoma. This chain's CDR3 is CASSLPKGGGTDTQYF. The CDR3 coding sequence is TGTGCCAGCAGCTTGCCGAAAGGGGGGGGCACAGATACGCAGTATTTT.